This is a list of T cell receptor beta chains from one sample in a study of shared clonotypes between healthy human individuals. Repertoires were generated with immunoSEQ multiplex PCR, while TCRdb's copy carries only in-frame clones and drops some. The profile shows 450,000 to 600,000 clones, about four fifths of them singletons. Sequenced input: PBMCs. All receptors derive from a woman between 35 and 50 years old in good health. Some clones in this sample may be carry-over from other donors' samples. Both conserved end residues are part of each CDR3. The order of the fields is V gene, D gene, clone size, J gene, CDR3 DNA, CDR3 protein. The D gene is left open where the match is weak. Clone size is not always given. Where it is, it says once, few, many or a class for expanded clones.

>TRBV25-1|-|-|TRBJ1-1
TGTGCCAGCAGCCCGTGGGGGGGCCCCGAACCCCCCAACACTGAAGCTTTCTTT
CASSPWGGPEPPNTEAFF
>TRBV2|TRBD2|-|TRBJ2-7
TGTGCCAGCAGACTCCTAGCGGGAGCAGTCTACGAGCAGTACTTC
CASRLLAGAVYEQYF
>TRBV5-1|-|few|TRBJ1-1
TGCGCCAGCAGGGAGGGCCGAGGTGAAGCTTTCTTT
CASREGRGEAFF
>TRBV5-1|-|-|TRBJ2-3
TGCGCCAGCAGAGGATCCCTAAACACAGATACGCAGTATTTT
CASRGSLNTDTQYF
>TRBV7-3|TRBD2|-|TRBJ2-2
TGTGCCAGCAGCTCCTCCGGTAGCGGACTAGCGGGCACCGGGGAGCTGTTTTTT
CASSSSGSGLAGTGELFF
>TRBV7-7|-|-|TRBJ1-4
TGTGCCAGCAGCTTAGATCGGCGTGAAAAACTGTTTTTT
CASSLDRREKLFF
>TRBV11-2|-|-|TRBJ1-4
TGTGCCAGCAACTTAGGGGTTAATGAAAAACTGTTTTTT
CASNLGVNEKLFF
>TRBV5-1|-|-|TRBJ2-7
TGCGCCAGCAGCCTCCGGTTCCAGGGGAAGCAGTACTTC
CASSLRFQGKQYF
>TRBV9|-|many|TRBJ1-3
TGTGCCAGCAGCGTAGAAGGGGCCCGTGGAAACACCATATATTTT
CASSVEGARGNTIYF
>TRBV4-3|TRBD2|-|TRBJ2-1
TGCGCCAGCAGCCCAAGACTAGCGGGAGCGGATGAGCAGTTCTTC
CASSPRLAGADEQFF
>TRBV11-2|-|-|TRBJ2-1
TGTGCCAGCAGCTCGGAGGGGATCCGCGGTGAGCAGTTCTTC
CASSSEGIRGEQFF
>TRBV10-2|TRBD2|-|TRBJ2-1
TGCGCCAGCAGGGAAGCGGGATTGTCTGAGCAGTTCTTC
CASREAGLSEQFF
>TRBV6-5|-|-|TRBJ2-2
TGTGCCAGCAGTCCTATTCGCCGATACACCGGGGAGCTGTTTTTT
CASSPIRRYTGELFF
>TRBV7-7|-|-|TRBJ2-1
TGTGCCAGCAGCTTAGAAGGGCCCTACAATGAGCAGTTCTTC
CASSLEGPYNEQFF
>TRBV4-3|TRBD2|-|TRBJ2-7
TGCGCCAGCAGCCAAGATCTCGCTAGCGGGCCGTACGAGCAGTACTTC
CASSQDLASGPYEQYF
>TRBV6-1|-|-|TRBJ1-2
TGTGCCAGCAACCCCGGCCTGATGGTGCGCGGCTACACCTTC
CASNPGLMVRGYTF
>TRBV7-2|TRBD1|-|TRBJ1-2
TGTGCCAGCAGCTTATTGGGACAGGGCGTCGGCTACACCTTC
CASSLLGQGVGYTF
>TRBV5-8|-|once|TRBJ1-4
TGTGCCAGCAGCTCAAAGAGCCAGGGTGCAACTAATGAAAAACTGTTTTTT
CASSSKSQGATNEKLFF
>TRBV7-6|TRBD1|-|TRBJ1-5
TGTGCCAGCAGCCTGACAGGGACGAGCAATCAGCCCCAGCATTTT
CASSLTGTSNQPQHF
>TRBV7-9|TRBD1|-|TRBJ1-4
TGTGCCACGACAGGGGGCAATGAAAAACTGTTTTTT
CATTGGNEKLFF
>TRBV2|TRBD2|-|TRBJ2-5
TGTGCCAGCAGTGAGTGGACTAGCGGGAGTGGAGAGACCCAGTACTTC
CASSEWTSGSGETQYF
>TRBV7-9|-|-|TRBJ1-2
TGTGCCAGCTCAAGGGGGAGCTATGGCTACACCTTC
CASSRGSYGYTF
>TRBV6-4|-|-|TRBJ2-2
TGTGCCAGCAGTTCACAGGGAACTAGCACCGGGGAGCTGTTTTTT
CASSSQGTSTGELFF
>TRBV9|-|-|TRBJ2-2
TGTGCCAGCAGTGGTTCGGGGGCGGTCGGGGAGCTGTTTTTT
CASSGSGAVGELFF
>TRBV7-8|-|-|TRBJ1-5
TGTGCCAGCAGCCCCGGGGGAGCTGGCAATCAGCCCCAGCATTTT
CASSPGGAGNQPQHF
>TRBV11-1|-|few|TRBJ2-1
TGTGCCAGCAGCCACAGGGTTAAGGGCAATGAGCAGTTCTTC
CASSHRVKGNEQFF
>TRBV29-1|-|-|TRBJ2-1
TGCAGCGTTTCCCCAAACGAAGAGCAGTTCTTC
CSVSPNEEQFF
>TRBV4-1|TRBD1|-|TRBJ2-2
TGCGCCAGCAGCCAAGATACGGGACAGGGGTTTTCGAACACCGGGGAGCTGTTTTTT
CASSQDTGQGFSNTGELFF